This TCR beta chain was identified in a study of T cell repertoires in cytomegalovirus infection. Study context: Both recently identified HLA-C-restricted and well-studied HLA-B-restricted CMV epitopes were used in the study. Both CMV infection and a matching HLA type were indicated by public TCR beta signatures.

Findings and limits, study-wide: It was HLA-C-restricted CMV-specific TCR beta clonotypes that dominated the response ex vivo. Cumulative frequency of public TCR beta families picked out carriers of CMV plus the relevant HLA.

Trimming cost V 5 bases and J 1 base; bases outside gene matches: 5. Germline CDR1 is LNHDA and CDR2 is SQIVND (reference sequence). The CDR3 spans 15 residues. TCRdb reanalysed the reads using MiXCR and keeps one entry per CDR3 protein. Counted here are some 560,000 distinct CDR3 sequences, 40% occurring once; the ten biggest clones make up around 48%. A remark on this clonotype: Antigen specificity is unknown.

Sample: cultured PBMCs, taken from culture after CMV antigen stimulation. The sequence came from a human donor in good health (CMV status not recorded). Some clones in this sample may be carry-over from other donors' samples. The V gene is TRBV19, the J gene TRBJ2-1; 7 bases fit TRBD2. CDR3 region: CASSDASGSYNEQFF. The CDR3 nucleotides read TGTGCCAGTAGTGACGCTAGCGGTTCCTACAATGAGCAGTTCTTC. Full variable domain (missing parts from reference TRBV19 and TRBJ2-1): DGGITQSPKYLFRKEGQNVTLSCEQNLNHDAMYWYRQDPGQGLRLIYYSQIVNDFQKGDIAEGYSVSREKKESFPLTVTSAQKNPTAFYLCASSDASGSYNEQFFGPGTRLTVL.